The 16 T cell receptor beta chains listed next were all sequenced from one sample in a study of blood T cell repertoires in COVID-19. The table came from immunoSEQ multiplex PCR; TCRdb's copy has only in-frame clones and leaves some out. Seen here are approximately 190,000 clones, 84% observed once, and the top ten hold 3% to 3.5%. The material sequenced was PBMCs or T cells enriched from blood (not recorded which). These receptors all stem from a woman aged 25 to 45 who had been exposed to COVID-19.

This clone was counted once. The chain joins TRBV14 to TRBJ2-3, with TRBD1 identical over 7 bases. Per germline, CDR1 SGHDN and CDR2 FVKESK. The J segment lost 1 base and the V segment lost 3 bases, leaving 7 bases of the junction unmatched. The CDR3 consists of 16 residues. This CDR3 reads CASSHLRGQGTDTQYF. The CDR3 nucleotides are TGTGCCAGCAGCCATCTAAGGGGGCAAGGCACAGATACGCAGTATTTT.

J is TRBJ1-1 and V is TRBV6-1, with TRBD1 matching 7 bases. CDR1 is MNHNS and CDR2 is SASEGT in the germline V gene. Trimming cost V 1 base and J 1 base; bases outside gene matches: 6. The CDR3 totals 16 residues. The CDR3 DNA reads TGTGCCAGCAGTGAAGGATACAGGGGAGCGAACACTGAAGCTTTCTTT. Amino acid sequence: CASSEGYRGANTEAFF.

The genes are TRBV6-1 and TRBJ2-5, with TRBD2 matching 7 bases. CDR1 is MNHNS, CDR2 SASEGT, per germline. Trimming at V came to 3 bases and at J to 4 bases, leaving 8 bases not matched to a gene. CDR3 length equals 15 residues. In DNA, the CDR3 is TGTGCCAGCAGTGAGGGGGGGGGAGGAGCAGAGACCCAGTACTTC. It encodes CASSEGGGGAETQYF.

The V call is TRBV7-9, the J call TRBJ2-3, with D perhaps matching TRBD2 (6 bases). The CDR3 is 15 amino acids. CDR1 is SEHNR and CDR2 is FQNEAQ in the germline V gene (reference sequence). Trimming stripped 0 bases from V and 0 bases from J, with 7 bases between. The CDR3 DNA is TGTGCCAGCAGCTTAGCTCGGGGGAGCACAGATACGCAGTATTTT. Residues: CASSLARGSTDTQYF.

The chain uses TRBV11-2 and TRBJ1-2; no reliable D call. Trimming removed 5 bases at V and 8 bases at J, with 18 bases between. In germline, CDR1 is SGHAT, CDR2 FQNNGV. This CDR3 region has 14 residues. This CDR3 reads CASSPISRYIGYTF. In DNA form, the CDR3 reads TGTGCCAGCAGCCCAATTTCGAGGTATATCGGCTACACCTTC.

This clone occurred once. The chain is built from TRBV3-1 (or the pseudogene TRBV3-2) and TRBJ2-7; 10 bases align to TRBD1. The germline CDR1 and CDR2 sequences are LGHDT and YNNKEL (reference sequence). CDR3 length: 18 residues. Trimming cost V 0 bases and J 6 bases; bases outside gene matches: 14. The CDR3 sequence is CASSQESGTGVLSGEQYF. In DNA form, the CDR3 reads TGTGCCAGCAGCCAAGAATCCGGGACAGGGGTCCTCTCGGGCGAGCAGTACTTC.

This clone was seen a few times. CDR3 sequence: CASSNRSFSYEQYF. The CDR3 DNA sequence: TGCGCCAGCAGCAACAGGTCGTTCTCCTACGAGCAGTACTTC. The chain joins TRBV5-1 to TRBJ2-7; D may be TRBD1 (5 bases). This CDR3 is built from 14 residues. Germline V CDR1 and CDR2: SGHRS, YFSETQ. The germline V and J ends were trimmed by 4 bases and 0 bases, with 11 bases remaining between them.

The DNA for the CDR3 is TGTGCCAGCAGTTACGACAGGGTGTCCTTCTACGAGCAGTACTTC. It yields the protein CASSYDRVSFYEQYF. The rearrangement uses TRBV14 and TRBJ2-7, with 7 bases fitting TRBD1. V lost 6 bases and J lost 3; bases outside the gene matches: 11. The CDR3 has 15 amino acids. Germline V lookup: CDR1 SGHDN, CDR2 FVKESK.

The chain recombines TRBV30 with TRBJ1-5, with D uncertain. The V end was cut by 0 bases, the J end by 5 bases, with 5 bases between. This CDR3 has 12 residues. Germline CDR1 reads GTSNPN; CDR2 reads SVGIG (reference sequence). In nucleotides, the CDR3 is TGTGCCTGGAGTGTCGGGGATCAGCCCCAGCATTTT. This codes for CAWSVGDQPQHF.

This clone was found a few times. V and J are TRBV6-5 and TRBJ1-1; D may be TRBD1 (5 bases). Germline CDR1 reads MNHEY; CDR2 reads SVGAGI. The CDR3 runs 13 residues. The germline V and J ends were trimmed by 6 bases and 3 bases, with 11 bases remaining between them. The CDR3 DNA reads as TGTGCCAGCAGACACCAGGGCTACACTGAAGCTTTCTTT. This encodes CASRHQGYTEAFF.

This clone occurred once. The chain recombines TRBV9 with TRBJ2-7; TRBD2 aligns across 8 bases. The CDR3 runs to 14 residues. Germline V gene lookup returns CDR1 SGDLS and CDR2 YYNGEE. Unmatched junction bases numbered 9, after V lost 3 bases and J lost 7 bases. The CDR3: CASSGLAGSGEQYF. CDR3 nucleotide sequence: TGTGCCAGCAGCGGATTAGCGGGGAGTGGTGAGCAGTACTTC.

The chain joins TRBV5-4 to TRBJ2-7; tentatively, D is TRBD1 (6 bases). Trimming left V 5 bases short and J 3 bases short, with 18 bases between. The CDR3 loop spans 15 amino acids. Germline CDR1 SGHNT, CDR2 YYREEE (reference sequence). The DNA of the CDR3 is TGTGCCAGCAGTCCGGACAGAGCCTTGTTCTACGAGCAGTACTTC. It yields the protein CASSPDRALFYEQYF. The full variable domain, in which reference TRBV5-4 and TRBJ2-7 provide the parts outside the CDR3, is ETGVTQSPTHLIKTRGQQVTLRCSSQSGHNTVSWYQQALGQGPQFIFQYYREEENGRGNFPPRFSGLQFPNYSSELNVNALELDDSALYLCASSPDRALFYEQYFGPGTRLTVT.

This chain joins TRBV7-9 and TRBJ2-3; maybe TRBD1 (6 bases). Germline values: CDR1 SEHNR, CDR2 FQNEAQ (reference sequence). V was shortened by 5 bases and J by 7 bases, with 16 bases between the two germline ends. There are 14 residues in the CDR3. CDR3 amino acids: CASSPQGLGNTQYF. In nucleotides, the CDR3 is TGTGCCAGCAGCCCGCAGGGGTTAGGGAATACGCAGTATTTT.

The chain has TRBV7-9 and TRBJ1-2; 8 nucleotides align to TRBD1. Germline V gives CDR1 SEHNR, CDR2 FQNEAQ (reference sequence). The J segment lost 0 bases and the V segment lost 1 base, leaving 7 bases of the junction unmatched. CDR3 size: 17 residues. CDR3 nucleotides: TGTGCCAGCAGCTTAGTGGTCGGGACAGGACCTAACTATGGCTACACCTTC. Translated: CASSLVVGTGPNYGYTF.

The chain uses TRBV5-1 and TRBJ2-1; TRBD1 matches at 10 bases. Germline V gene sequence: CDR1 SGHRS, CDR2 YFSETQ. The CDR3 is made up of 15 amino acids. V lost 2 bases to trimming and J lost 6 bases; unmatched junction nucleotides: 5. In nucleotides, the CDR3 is TGCGCCAGCAGCTTTCCCGGGACAGGGGTCAATGAGCAGTTCTTC. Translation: CASSFPGTGVNEQFF. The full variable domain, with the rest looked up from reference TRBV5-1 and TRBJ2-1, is KAGVTQTPRYLIKTRGQQVTLSCSPISGHRSVSWYQQTPGQGLQFLFEYFSETQRNKGNFPGRFSGRQFSNSRSEMNVSTLELGDSALYLCASSFPGTGVNEQFFGPGTRLTVL.

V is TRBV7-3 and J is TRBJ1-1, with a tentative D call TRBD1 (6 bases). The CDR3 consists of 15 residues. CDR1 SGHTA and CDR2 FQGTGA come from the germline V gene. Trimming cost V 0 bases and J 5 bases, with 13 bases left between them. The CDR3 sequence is CASSLTGAGVTEAFF. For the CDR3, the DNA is TGTGCCAGCAGCTTAACGGGTGCAGGGGTAACTGAAGCTTTCTTT.